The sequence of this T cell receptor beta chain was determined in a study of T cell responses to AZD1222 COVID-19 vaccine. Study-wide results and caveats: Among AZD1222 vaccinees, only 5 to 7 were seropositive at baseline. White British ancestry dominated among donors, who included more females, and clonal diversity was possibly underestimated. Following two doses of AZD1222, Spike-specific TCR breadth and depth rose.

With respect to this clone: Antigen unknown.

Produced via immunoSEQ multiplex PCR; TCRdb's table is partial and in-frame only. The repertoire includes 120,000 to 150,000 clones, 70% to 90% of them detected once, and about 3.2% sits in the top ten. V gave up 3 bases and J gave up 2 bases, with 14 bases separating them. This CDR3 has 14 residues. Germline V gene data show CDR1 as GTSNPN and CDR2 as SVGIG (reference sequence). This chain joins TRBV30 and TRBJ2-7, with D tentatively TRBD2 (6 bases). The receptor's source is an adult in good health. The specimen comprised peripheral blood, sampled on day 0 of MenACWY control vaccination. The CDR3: CAWSALGGPYEQYF. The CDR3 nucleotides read TGTGCCTGGAGCGCTCTGGGGGGACCCTACGAGCAGTACTTC.